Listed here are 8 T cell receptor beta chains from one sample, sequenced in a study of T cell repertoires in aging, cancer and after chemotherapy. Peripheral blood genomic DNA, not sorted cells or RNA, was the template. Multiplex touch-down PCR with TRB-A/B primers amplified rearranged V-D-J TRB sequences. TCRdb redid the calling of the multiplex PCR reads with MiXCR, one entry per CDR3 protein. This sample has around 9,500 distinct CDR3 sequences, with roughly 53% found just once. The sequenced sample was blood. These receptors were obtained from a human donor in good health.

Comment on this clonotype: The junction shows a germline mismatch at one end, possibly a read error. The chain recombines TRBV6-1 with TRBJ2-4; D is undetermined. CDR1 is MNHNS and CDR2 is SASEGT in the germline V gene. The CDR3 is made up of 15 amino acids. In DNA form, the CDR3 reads TGTGCCATCAGTGAGTCGAATCTAGCCAAAAACATTCAGTACTTC. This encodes CAISESNLAKNIQYF.

The CDR3, as DNA: TGTGCCATCAGTGAGACGGGACAGGGAATCTACGAGCAGTACTTC. Translating it yields CAISETGQGIYEQYF. The chain employs TRBV10-3 and TRBJ2-7; 9 bases match TRBD1. This CDR3 has 15 residues. The junction had 5 bases not matched to a gene; V was cut back by 2 bases and J by 3 bases. Germline CDR1 reads ENHRY; CDR2 reads SYGVKD.

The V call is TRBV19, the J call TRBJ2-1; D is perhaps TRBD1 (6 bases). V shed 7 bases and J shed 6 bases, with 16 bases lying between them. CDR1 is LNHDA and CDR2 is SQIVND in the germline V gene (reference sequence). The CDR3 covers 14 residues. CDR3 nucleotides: TGTGCCAGTACGAAGGGGGTGATGGGCAATGAGCAGTTCTTC. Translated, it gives CASTKGVMGNEQFF.

The CDR3 is CASTRETGLRNIQYF. In nucleotides, the CDR3 is TGTGCCAGCACTCGAGAGACAGGGTTGAGAAACATTCAGTACTTC. J is TRBJ2-4 and V is TRBV12-3 or TRBV12-4; 7 bases agree with TRBD1. The V gene end was trimmed by 7 bases and the J gene end by 6 bases; junction bases not matched to a gene: 12. The length of the CDR3 is 15 residues.

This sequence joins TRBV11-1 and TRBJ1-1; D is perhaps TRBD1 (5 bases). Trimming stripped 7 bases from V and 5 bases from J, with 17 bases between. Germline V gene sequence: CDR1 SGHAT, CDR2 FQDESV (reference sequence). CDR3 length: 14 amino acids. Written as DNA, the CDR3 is TGTGCCAGCACCCAGGGCCCCTTAAGGACTGAAGCTTTCTTT. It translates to CASTQGPLRTEAFF.

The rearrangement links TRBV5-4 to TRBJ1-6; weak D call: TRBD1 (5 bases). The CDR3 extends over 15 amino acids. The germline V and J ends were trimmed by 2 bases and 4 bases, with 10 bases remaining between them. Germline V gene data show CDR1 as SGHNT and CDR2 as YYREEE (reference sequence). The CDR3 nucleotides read TGTGCCAGCAGCTTTGGAGGGACTTATAATTCACCCCTCCACTTT. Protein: CASSFGGTYNSPLHF.

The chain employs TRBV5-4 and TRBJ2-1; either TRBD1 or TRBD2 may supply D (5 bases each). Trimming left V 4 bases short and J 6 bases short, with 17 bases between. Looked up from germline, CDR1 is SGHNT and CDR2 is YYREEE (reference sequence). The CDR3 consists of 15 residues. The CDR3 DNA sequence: TGTGCCAGCAGCACCGGGACCGCTCGGGGCAATGAGCAGTTCTTC. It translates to CASSTGTARGNEQFF.

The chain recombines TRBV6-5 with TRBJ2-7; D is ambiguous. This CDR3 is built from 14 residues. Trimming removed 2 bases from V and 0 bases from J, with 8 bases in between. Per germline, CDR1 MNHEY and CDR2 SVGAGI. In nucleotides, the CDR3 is TGTGCCAGCAGTTACAGACCGAGCTCCTACGAGCAGTACTTC. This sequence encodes CASSYRPSSYEQYF.